Each of the 32 T cell receptor beta chains below was sequenced from the same sample in a study of prognosis after radiotherapy for stage I lung cancer. Multiplex PCR in two rounds served to amplify TCR beta CDR3 from genomic DNA. With primers specific to each TRBV and TRBJ gene, the first-round PCR was performed. Via MiXCR, TCRdb re-called the multiplex PCR reads, giving one row per CDR3 protein. This repertoire shows fewer than 65,000 distinct CDR3 sequences, about 32% found once; its top ten account for roughly 10%. The sample here was PBMCs, taken before or after stereotactic body radiation therapy (not recorded which). Receptors originate from a donor of 50 years or more with non-small cell lung cancer.

This clonotype showed up many times. V usage is TRBV7-2 and J usage is TRBJ2-2, with unresolved D. The length of the CDR3 is 16 residues. Germline V gives CDR1 SGHTA, CDR2 FQGNSA. The V gene lost 3 bases and the J gene lost 0 bases, with 11 bases spanning the gap. The DNA of the CDR3 is TGTGCCAGCAGCTTTACCAGCGTAACGAACACCGGGGAGCTGTTTTTT. Translation: CASSFTSVTNTGELFF.

The J gene is TRBJ2-3, the V gene TRBV7-2, with D possibly matching TRBD2 (6 bases). Per the germline V gene, CDR1 is SGHTA and CDR2 is FQGNSA. The CDR3 runs to 15 residues. V was shortened by 4 bases and J by 0 bases, with 11 bases between the two germline ends. This CDR3 reads CASSSDYLSTDTQYF. CDR3 DNA sequence: TGTGCCAGCAGCTCGGACTACCTTAGCACAGATACGCAGTATTTT.

The table lists this clonotype with many counts. The chain employs TRBV3-1 and TRBJ2-3, with TRBD2 as a possible D gene (6 bases). The CDR3 extends over 17 amino acids. The V end lost 0 bases, the J end lost 1 base, and 14 bases lay between the germline ends. The V gene's germline CDR1 is LGHDT and CDR2 YNNKEL (reference sequence). Here the CDR3 DNA reads TGTGCCAGCAGCCAAGATAATGGGGGGACGCGCACAGATACGCAGTATTTT. Its translation is CASSQDNGGTRTDTQYF.

This clonotype was found a few times. One base away lies a much larger clone, so this may be a sequencing read error. V is TRBV19 and J is TRBJ2-7, with D uncertain. Germline V CDR1 and CDR2: LNHDA, SQIVND (reference sequence). This CDR3 has 15 residues. V was trimmed by 2 bases and J by 2 bases, leaving 13 bases between them. The CDR3 here is CASSIYPSVPYEQYF. CDR3 coding DNA: TGTGCCAGTAGTATATATCCGTCCGTTCCCTACGAGCAGTACTTC.

This clonotype occurred many times. The chain couples TRBV7-9 to TRBJ1-2; 7 nucleotides agree with TRBD1. The CDR3 consists of 13 residues. The germline V gene encodes CDR1 SEHNR and CDR2 FQNEAQ (reference sequence). V lost 10 bases to trimming and J lost 8 bases; unmatched junction nucleotides: 13. The CDR3 nucleotides read TGTGCCACCCGGAGACAGGGCGGGAGAGGCTACACCTTC. Its protein is CATRRQGGRGYTF.

The chain employs TRBV30 and TRBJ1-2; D not resolved. There are 13 residues in the CDR3. Trimming stripped 1 base from V and 8 bases from J, with 14 bases between. Germline-derived CDR1 and CDR2 are GTSNPN and SVGIG (reference sequence). The CDR3 DNA reads TGTGCCTGGAGTGGAGGTGTTGCGTTGGGCTACACCTTC. Protein sequence: CAWSGGVALGYTF.

This clonotype was picked up many times. This sequence joins TRBV18 and TRBJ2-2; no clear D. In germline, CDR1 is KGHSH, CDR2 LQKENI. V gave up 0 bases and J gave up 7 bases, with 6 bases separating them. This CDR3 contains 13 residues. CDR3 sequence: CASSPPADGELFF. The CDR3 bases are TGTGCCAGCTCACCACCGGCTGACGGGGAGCTGTTTTTT.

The chain has TRBV6-2 or TRBV6-3 and TRBJ2-2; D is perhaps TRBD1 (5 bases). Per the germline V gene, CDR1 is MNHEY and CDR2 is SVGEGT. V was pared by 6 bases and J by 3 bases, with 11 bases between. The length of the CDR3 is 14 residues. The CDR3 reads CASRWSGYTGELFF. Here the CDR3 DNA reads TGTGCCAGCAGATGGTCAGGGTACACCGGGGAGCTGTTTTTT.

This clonotype was counted many times. The rearrangement links TRBV5-1 to TRBJ2-5; TRBD2 agrees at 13 bases. The germline V gene encodes CDR1 SGHRS and CDR2 YFSETQ. The V gene end was trimmed by 4 bases and the J gene end by 7 bases; junction bases not matched to a gene: 10. This CDR3 spans 16 amino acids. The CDR3 sequence is CASSQTSGRALPTQYF. Written as DNA, the CDR3 is TGCGCCAGCAGCCAAACTAGCGGGAGGGCCCTGCCGACCCAGTACTTC. The variable domain in full, with the rest retrieved from reference TRBV5-1 and TRBJ2-5, is KAGVTQTPRYLIKTRGQQVTLSCSPISGHRSVSWYQQTPGQGLQFLFEYFSETQRNKGNFPGRFSGRQFSNSRSEMNVSTLELGDSALYLCASSQTSGRALPTQYFGPGTRLLVL.

This clonotype has ten or more counts. The chain combines TRBV5-5 with TRBJ2-1, with 10 nucleotides matching TRBD2. With V trimmed by 2 bases and J by 1 base, 3 bases remained unmatched. Germline V gene lookup returns CDR1 SGHKS and CDR2 YYEKEE (reference sequence). The CDR3 spans 16 residues. DNA for the CDR3: TGTGCCAGCAGCTTTAGCGGGAGGCCTTCCTACAATGAGCAGTTCTTC. Its translation is CASSFSGRPSYNEQFF.

This clonotype was picked up many times. The J gene is TRBJ2-7, the V gene TRBV18; no reliable D call. Germline V gene lookup returns CDR1 KGHSH and CDR2 LQKENI. The length of the CDR3 is 12 residues. V was shortened by 3 bases and J by 3 bases, with 6 bases between the two germline ends. This chain's CDR3 is CASSPAGYEQYF. The DNA for the CDR3 is TGTGCCAGCTCACCGGCAGGCTACGAGCAGTACTTC.

The chain is built from TRBV7-2 and TRBJ1-1; unclear D gene. V gave up 6 bases and J gave up 5 bases, with 19 bases separating them. Germline V gene data show CDR1 as SGHTA and CDR2 as FQGNSA. The CDR3 has 15 residues. Here the CDR3 DNA reads TGTGCCAGCAGTCCAACTGCCGAGGGTTGTACTGAAGCTTTCTTT. Translated: CASSPTAEGCTEAFF.

This clonotype has at least ten counts. The chain joins TRBV24-1 to TRBJ2-1, with 8 bases aligning to TRBD2. The ends lost 9 bases at V and 3 bases at J; junction bases unmatched: 6. In germline, CDR1 is KGHDR, CDR2 SFDVKD. The CDR3 length is 14 residues. This CDR3 reads CATGSGTSYNEQFF. As DNA, the CDR3 is TGTGCCACCGGGAGCGGGACTAGCTACAATGAGCAGTTCTTC.

In regard to this clonotype: A much larger clonotype is one base distant, so this may be a read error. CDR3: CASSSNRTEAFF. CDR3 bases: TGTGCCAGCAGCTCTAACCGGACTGAAGCTTTCTTT. The chain combines TRBV6-1 with TRBJ1-1; no reliable D call. V gave up 6 bases and J gave up 5 bases, with 10 bases separating them. The CDR3 extends over 12 amino acids. Germline CDR1 is MNHNS and CDR2 is SASEGT.

To note about this clonotype: A much larger clone lies a single base off, so this may be a read error. The chain carries TRBV6-2 or TRBV6-3 and TRBJ2-5; 9 nucleotides match TRBD1. Germline loops: CDR1 MNHEY, CDR2 SVGEGT. CDR3 size: 14 residues. In DNA, the CDR3 is TGTGCCAGCAGGGGCGGGACAGGGAAAGAGACCCTGTACTTC. As protein: CASRGGTGKETLYF.

This clonotype has a count of ten or more. V and J are TRBV6-5 and TRBJ2-7; D unclear. This CDR3 contains 14 residues. Trimming took off 2 bases at V and 2 bases at J, with 10 bases between the two ends. Germline V lookup: CDR1 MNHEY, CDR2 SVGAGI. CDR3 protein: CASSYRTSTYEQYF. The CDR3 DNA is TGTGCCAGCAGTTACCGGACCAGCACCTACGAGCAGTACTTC.

A note on this clonotype: This may be a read error: a much more frequent sequence differs by one nucleotide. The chain has TRBV19 and TRBJ1-1, with 8 bases lining up with TRBD1. The CDR3 runs to 13 residues. In germline, CDR1 is LNHDA, CDR2 SQIVND (reference sequence). The CDR3: CASSYRGNTEALF. CDR3 nucleotide sequence: TGTGCCAGTAGTTACAGGGGGAACACTGAAGCTCTCTTT.

This rearrangement joins TRBV2 to TRBJ2-7; perhaps TRBD1 as D (6 bases). Germline loops: CDR1 SNHLY, CDR2 FYNNEI. The CDR3 extends over 16 amino acids. Trimming stripped 2 bases from V and 7 bases from J, with 21 bases between. CDR3 loop: CASSESLYQGRKEQYF. CDR3 bases: TGTGCCAGCAGTGAATCGCTGTATCAGGGGAGAAAAGAGCAGTACTTC.

This clonotype was recorded many times. The chain recombines TRBV6-2 or TRBV6-3 with TRBJ1-1, with 8 bases matching TRBD1. The CDR3 length is 13 residues. The germline V gene has CDR1 MNHEY and CDR2 SVGEGT. The junction had 2 bases not matched to a gene; V was cut back by 0 bases and J by 8 bases. CDR3 sequence: CASSYSAGGEAFF. The CDR3 nucleotides read TGTGCCAGCAGTTACTCGGCAGGGGGCGAAGCTTTCTTT.

This clonotype was found many times. This chain connects TRBV19 to TRBJ2-3, with D possibly TRBD2 on 5 matching bases. Germline CDR1 is LNHDA and CDR2 is SQIVND (reference sequence). The CDR3 contains 14 residues. Deletions cut 10 bases from V and 0 bases from J, with 14 bases between. Written as DNA, the CDR3 is TGTGCCACCCTCGGGCGGGCTAGCACAGATACGCAGTATTTT. Its protein is CATLGRASTDTQYF.

This clonotype was found many times. This chain connects TRBV2 to TRBJ1-4; D unresolved. Germline V gene lookup returns CDR1 SNHLY and CDR2 FYNNEI. V was shortened by 5 bases and J by 6 bases, with 4 bases between the two germline ends. The CDR3 totals 11 residues. The DNA of the CDR3 is TGTGCCAGCAGTTCTTATGAAAAACTGTTTTTT. Translation: CASSSYEKLFF.

Remarks on this clonotype: Possible read error: a much larger clone is one base away. The chain couples TRBV5-1 to TRBJ1-4; D is unresolved. This CDR3 has 14 residues. Germline V CDR1 and CDR2: SGHRS, YFSETQ. CDR3 loop: CASSLTNTNKKLFF. The CDR3, as DNA: TGCGCCAGCAGCTTGACGAACACTAATAAAAAACTGTTTTTT.

This clonotype appeared many times. The V and J genes are TRBV7-9 and TRBJ2-3, with 7 bases that match TRBD2. Germline values: CDR1 SEHNR, CDR2 FQNEAQ (reference sequence). This CDR3 contains 19 residues. V lost 3 bases, J lost 0 bases, and 15 bases stayed unmatched. The CDR3 loop is CASSFNVWSSGLSTDTQYF. The CDR3 region has the DNA TGTGCCAGCAGCTTTAACGTTTGGTCTAGCGGTTTGAGCACAGATACGCAGTATTTT.

The chain has TRBV12-3 or TRBV12-4 and TRBJ1-2; 7 bases agree with TRBD1. Losses at the gene ends were 2 bases for V and 10 bases for J; bases not matched to a gene: 10. The CDR3 runs 14 residues. The DNA for the CDR3 is TGTGCCAGCAGTTTAAGCCCGCAGGGGGGTGTCTACACCTTC. It yields the protein CASSLSPQGGVYTF.

This clonotype was recorded many times. The chain combines TRBV11-3 with TRBJ2-7, with D possibly matching TRBD1 (5 bases). The ends were cut back, 0 bases at V and 3 bases at J, with 9 bases in the middle. The CDR3 has 14 residues. Germline loops: CDR1 SGHNT, CDR2 YENEEA. The CDR3 region is CASSLESQGYEQYF. The CDR3 nucleotides are TGTGCCAGCAGCTTAGAAAGTCAGGGCTACGAGCAGTACTTC.

This clonotype has ten or more counts. The rearrangement links TRBV19 to TRBJ2-2, with a tentative D call TRBD2 (6 bases). With 2 bases removed from V and 1 base from J, the gap between germline ends came to 11 bases. Germline CDR1 reads LNHDA; CDR2 reads SQIVND (reference sequence). The CDR3 is 16 amino acids. This CDR3 reads CASSIYSGQNTGELFF. In DNA, the CDR3 is TGTGCCAGTAGTATATATAGCGGTCAGAACACCGGGGAGCTGTTTTTT.

This clonotype was found many times. The V and J genes are TRBV20-1 and TRBJ2-3; possible D gene TRBD1, 6 bases. Between the trimmed V and J ends, which lost 3 bases and 3 bases, there was a span of 7 bases. Per germline, CDR1 DFQATT and CDR2 SNEGSKA (reference sequence). The CDR3 totals 12 residues. Here the CDR3 reads CSASGTTDTQYF. The CDR3 region has the DNA TGCAGTGCTAGCGGGACAACAGATACGCAGTATTTT.

This clonotype was found a few times. A much larger clone sits a single nucleotide away, making a read error possible. The CDR3: CASSELDALSTEAFF. The CDR3 bases are TGTGCCAGCAGTGAATTGGACGCCTTAAGCACTGAAGCTTTCTTT. The chain is built from TRBV25-1 and TRBJ1-1; D is unclear. This CDR3 has 15 amino acids. CDR1 and CDR2 (germline): MGHDK, SYGVNS. V gave up 1 base and J gave up 4 bases, with 13 bases separating them.

This clonotype was counted ten times or more. The chain employs TRBV28 and TRBJ1-2; D is ambiguous. Trimming shortened V by 7 bases and J by 8 bases, and 17 bases separated the two germline ends. There are 13 residues in the CDR3. Germline lookup yields CDR1 MDHEN and CDR2 SYDVKM. Here the CDR3 reads CASNPMGGRGYTF. The CDR3, as DNA: TGTGCCAGCAACCCCATGGGCGGGAGAGGCTACACCTTC.

This clonotype was seen repeatedly, ten times or more. This CDR3 is CASSIPGQGVEQYF. The CDR3 DNA sequence: TGTGCCAGCAGCATACCGGGACAGGGAGTGGAGCAGTACTTC. The V gene is TRBV7-2, the J gene TRBJ2-7; TRBD1 agrees at 9 bases. The ends lost 5 bases at V and 7 bases at J; junction bases unmatched: 9. Germline-derived CDR1 and CDR2 are SGHTA and FQGNSA. The CDR3 length is 14 residues.

J is TRBJ2-1 and V is TRBV20-1, with 7 bases identical to TRBD2. The V segment lost 6 bases and the J segment 7 bases; nucleotides outside the gene matches: 12. Germline-derived CDR1 and CDR2 are DFQATT and SNEGSKA (reference sequence). This CDR3 comprises 14 residues. CDR3 region: CSAMDPSGGNEQFF. Written as DNA, the CDR3 is TGCAGTGCCATGGACCCGTCCGGGGGGAATGAGCAGTTCTTC.

The chain has TRBV7-2 and TRBJ1-1; D is uncertain. V was shortened by 8 bases and J by 1 base, with 14 bases between the two germline ends. The CDR3 runs to 14 residues. CDR1 SGHTA and CDR2 FQGNSA come from the germline V gene. The CDR3 sequence: CASCQETGNTEAFF. In DNA, the CDR3 is TGTGCCAGCTGCCAAGAAACGGGGAACACTGAAGCTTTCTTT.